The present T cell receptor beta chain was sequenced within a study of blood T cell repertoires in COVID-19. Germline V CDR1 and CDR2: SGHRS, YFSETQ. V dropped 5 bases and J dropped 8 bases, with 16 bases sitting between them. This CDR3 has 13 residues. Produced via immunoSEQ multiplex PCR; TCRdb's table is partial and in-frame only. This sample yields 70,000 to 80,000 clones, of which about 90% are seen a single time; around 5.4% belongs to the top ten. The sequenced material came from peripheral blood. This TCR derives from a human donor in a cohort sampled during active COVID-19. The chain employs TRBV5-1 and TRBJ2-5; D unclear. Here the CDR3 DNA reads TGCGCCAGCAGGTCGACTGACGGTGCAACCCAGTACTTC. It yields the protein CASRSTDGATQYF.